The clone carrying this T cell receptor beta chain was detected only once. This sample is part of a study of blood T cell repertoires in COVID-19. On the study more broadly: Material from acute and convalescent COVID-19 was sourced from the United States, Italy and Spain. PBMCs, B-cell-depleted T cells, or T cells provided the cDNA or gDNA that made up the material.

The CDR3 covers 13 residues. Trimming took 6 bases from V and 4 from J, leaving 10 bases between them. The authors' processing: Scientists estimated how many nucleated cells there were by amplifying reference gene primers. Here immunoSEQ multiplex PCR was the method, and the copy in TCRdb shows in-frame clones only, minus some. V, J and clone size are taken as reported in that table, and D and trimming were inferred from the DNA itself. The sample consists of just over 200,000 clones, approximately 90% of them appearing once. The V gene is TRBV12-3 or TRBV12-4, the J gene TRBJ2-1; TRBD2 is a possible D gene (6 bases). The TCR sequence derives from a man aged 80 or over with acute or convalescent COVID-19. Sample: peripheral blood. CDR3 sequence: CASSYGSYNEQFF. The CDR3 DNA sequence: TGTGCCAGCAGCTACGGGAGTTACAATGAGCAGTTCTTC.